The clone carrying this T cell receptor (beta chain) was seen only once. Healthy bone marrow donors made up the cohort. CDR3 length: 17 residues. Per the germline V gene, CDR1 is SGHVS and CDR2 is FQNEAQ. The ends lost 4 bases at V and 6 bases at J; junction bases unmatched: 13. This entry is derived from a study of cytomegalovirus exposure and HLA in healthy donors. Amplification used 60 Vbeta primers and 13 Jbeta primers. The data were produced by immunoSEQ multiplex PCR, yet TCRdb's version contains in-frame clones alone and is incomplete. The sample consists of roughly 84,000 clones, around 79% of them appearing once.

The genes are TRBV7-8 and TRBJ1-2; 11 nucleotides line up with TRBD1. Sequencing input: PBMCs. The receptor was derived from a male donor in good health and CMV-seropositive. The CDR3 DNA follows: TGTGCCAGCAGCTCCCAAACAGGGACAGGGGGTGAAAATGGCTACACCTTC. Its translation: CASSSQTGTGGENGYTF.